This TCR beta chain was identified in a study of T cell repertoires in cytomegalovirus infection. Via MiXCR, TCRdb re-called the reads, giving one row per CDR3 protein. The sample yields a few hundred thousand distinct CDR3 sequences, approximately 46% seen once. This clonotype was found once. Antigen unknown. The sequences come from cultured PBMCs, collected from culture after CMV antigen stimulation. This TCR came from a human donor in good health (CMV status not recorded). Some clones in this sample may be carry-over from other donors' samples.

The CDR3 is CSVEGNSNEKLFF. The CDR3 nucleotides read TGCAGCGTCGAGGGGAATTCTAATGAAAAACTGTTTTTT. V usage is TRBV29-1 and J usage is TRBJ1-4; TRBD1 might be the D (5 bases). This CDR3 spans 13 amino acids. Germline CDR1 is SQVTM and CDR2 is ANQGSEA. V lost 6 bases and J 3 bases, leaving 11 bases between the germline ends.